These 26 T cell receptor beta chains were sequenced from one sample in a study of shared clonotypes between healthy human individuals. Sequencing used immunoSEQ multiplex PCR; TCRdb keeps in-frame clones, though not all of them. The sample has about 600,000 clones, around 95% seen once; the top ten hold roughly 0.1%. CD45RO-negative, CCR7-positively selected cells formed the naive CD8 fraction, excluding terminally differentiated effector memory CD45RA+ cells. Source material: naive CD8+ T cells sorted from blood. These receptor sequences come from a woman aged 25 to 39 in good health.

The chain uses TRBV5-6 and TRBJ1-1, with D unresolved. V was trimmed by 3 bases and J by 2 bases, leaving 8 bases between them. Germline V gene data show CDR1 as SGHDT and CDR2 as YYEEEE. This CDR3 spans 13 amino acids. CDR3 nucleotide sequence: TGTGCCAGCAGCTGGACGGCCAACACTGAAGCTTTCTTT. Amino acids: CASSWTANTEAFF.

The rearrangement links TRBV11-2 to TRBJ2-3; D ambiguous. Germline assignment: CDR1 SGHAT and CDR2 FQNNGV. The length of the CDR3 is 14 residues. With 2 bases removed from V and 2 bases from J, the gap between germline ends came to 8 bases. CDR3 nucleotide sequence: TGTGCCAGCAGCTTATTGGGATTCACAGATACGCAGTATTTT. It codes for CASSLLGFTDTQYF.

The rearrangement links TRBV28 to TRBJ1-1, with TRBD1 matching over 8 bases. The CDR3 totals 17 residues. In germline, CDR1 is MDHEN, CDR2 SYDVKM. J lost 0 bases, V lost 3 bases, and 9 bases had no gene match. The CDR3 sequence is CASSFATGANMNTEAFF. For the CDR3, the DNA is TGTGCCAGCAGTTTTGCGACAGGGGCAAACATGAACACTGAAGCTTTCTTT.

The rearrangement joins TRBV27 to TRBJ2-1; D remains ambiguous. Trimming stripped 6 bases from V and 7 bases from J, with 16 bases between. Germline V gene lookup returns CDR1 MNHEY and CDR2 SMNVEV (reference sequence). The CDR3 has 14 residues. CDR3 in DNA: TGTGCCAGCAGGATTTCTCTAGAAATAAATGAGCAGTTCTTC. Translated: CASRISLEINEQFF.

CDR3 region: CASSAPGNEQFF. The CDR3 coding sequence is TGTGCCAGCAGCGCGCCTGGGAATGAGCAGTTCTTC. The gene calls are TRBV7-9 and TRBJ2-1; D remains unclear. CDR3 size: 12 residues. Looked up from germline, CDR1 is SEHNR and CDR2 is FQNEAQ (reference sequence). Trimming took 5 bases from V and 7 from J, leaving 9 bases between them.

The rearrangement uses TRBV5-5 and TRBJ1-2; D is unresolved. The CDR3 is 14 amino acids. Germline loops: CDR1 SGHKS, CDR2 YYEKEE (reference sequence). Trimming stripped 0 bases from V and 3 bases from J, with 9 bases between. The CDR3 reads CASSLEVRDYGYTF. CDR3 in DNA: TGTGCCAGCAGCTTGGAGGTTCGTGACTATGGCTACACCTTC.

The chain has TRBV6-5 and TRBJ1-1; D possibly corresponds to TRBD1 (6 bases). The CDR3 contains 15 residues. Germline V gene data show CDR1 as MNHEY and CDR2 as SVGAGI. The V end lost 1 base, the J end lost 1 base, and 10 bases lay between the germline ends. The CDR3 protein is CASSYLVGQNTEAFF. As DNA, the CDR3 is TGTGCCAGCAGTTACTTAGTGGGACAGAACACTGAAGCTTTCTTT.

The chain is built from TRBV7-9 and TRBJ2-3; 9 bases are shared with TRBD2. Trimming removed 5 bases from V and 4 bases from J; junction bases left unmatched: 13. From germline, CDR1 is SEHNR and CDR2 FQNEAQ (reference sequence). This CDR3 region has 17 residues. The CDR3 DNA is TGTGCCAGCAGCCCTCGAGCGGGAGGTCCCGCACCAGATACGCAGTATTTT. As protein: CASSPRAGGPAPDTQYF.

This clone was detected once. The CDR3 DNA is TGTGCCAGCAGCCCCTTTGCGGGAGGGTACAATGAGCAGTTCTTC. This codes for CASSPFAGGYNEQFF. The chain recombines TRBV7-2 with TRBJ2-1; 9 bases are shared with TRBD2. The germline V gene encodes CDR1 SGHTA and CDR2 FQGNSA. With 5 bases clipped from V and 4 bases from J, the junction kept 6 bases outside the gene matches. The CDR3 extends over 15 amino acids.

The rearrangement links TRBV28 to TRBJ2-7, with TRBD1 identical over 7 bases. J lost 3 bases, V lost 5 bases, and 10 bases had no gene match. Germline CDR1 and CDR2: MDHEN and SYDVKM. The CDR3 loop spans 15 amino acids. The CDR3 DNA is TGTGCCAGCAGTCCCCCCGGGACAGACAGCTACGAGCAGTACTTC. This codes for CASSPPGTDSYEQYF.

The V and J genes are TRBV28 and TRBJ2-7, with 11 bases that match TRBD2. This CDR3 spans 17 amino acids. Losses at the gene ends were 0 bases for V and 2 bases for J; bases not matched to a gene: 6. Germline V gives CDR1 MDHEN, CDR2 SYDVKM. CDR3 coding DNA: TGTGCCAGCAGTTTATGGGGCACTAGCGGGAGCACCTACGAGCAGTACTTC. Translated, it gives CASSLWGTSGSTYEQYF. Full variable domain (outside the CDR3, taken from reference TRBV28 and TRBJ2-7): DVKVTQSSRYLVKRTGEKVFLECVQDMDHENMFWYRQDPGLGLRLIYFSYDVKMKEKGDIPEGYSVSREKKERFSLILESASTNQTSMYLCASSLWGTSGSTYEQYFGPGTRLTVT.

The gene calls are TRBV27 and TRBJ2-5; D call uncertain. The V end lost 6 bases, the J end lost 4 bases, and 9 bases lay between the germline ends. The CDR3 spans 12 residues. The germline CDR1 and CDR2 sequences are MNHEY and SMNVEV (reference sequence). Here the CDR3 reads CASRGTVETQYF. The CDR3 DNA is TGTGCCAGCAGGGGAACTGTAGAGACCCAGTACTTC.

The rearrangement joins TRBV21-1 to TRBJ1-2; the D call of TRBD1 is as the table states it, not checked on the DNA. TRBV21-1 is a known pseudogene. This CDR3 is built from 15 residues. Here the CDR3 DNA reads TGTGCCAGCAGCAAAGGAAACAGCTTCTCATATGGCTACACCTTC. It codes for CASSKGNSFSYGYTF.

This clone was seen a single time. The rearrangement uses TRBV4-1 and TRBJ2-1; TRBD2 matches at 10 bases. From germline, CDR1 is MGHRA and CDR2 YSYEKL. Trimming removed 3 bases from V and 8 bases from J; junction bases left unmatched: 10. The CDR3 contains 16 residues. The CDR3 coding sequence is TGCGCCAGCAGCCACGCGCCGGGACTAGCGATGGATGAGCAGTTCTTC. Translated, it gives CASSHAPGLAMDEQFF.

The chain couples TRBV7-2 to TRBJ2-1, with 12 nucleotides matching TRBD2. Per the germline V gene, CDR1 is SGHTA and CDR2 is FQGNSA. V shed 2 bases, J shed 5 bases, and the junction held 1 base outside the gene matches. This CDR3 is 15 amino acids long. The CDR3 coding sequence is TGTGCCAGCAGCTTATCTAGCGGGAGGGACAATGAGCAGTTCTTC. Protein product: CASSLSSGRDNEQFF.

For this clone: This sample also contains other DNA sequences that code for the same CDR3. The chain carries TRBV27 and TRBJ2-1; no reliable D call. CDR1 is MNHEY and CDR2 is SMNVEV in the germline V gene (reference sequence). The CDR3 totals 13 residues. The V gene lost 1 base and the J gene lost 3 bases, with 4 bases spanning the gap. CDR3 in DNA: TGTGCCAGCAGTTTATACAGCTACAATGAGCAGTTCTTC. Protein product: CASSLYSYNEQFF.

The CDR3 nucleotides read TGTGCCAGCGGGGCTCGGACTCAAAGCTCCTACGAGCAGTACTTC. Its protein is CASGARTQSSYEQYF. V usage is TRBV5-8 and J usage is TRBJ2-7; either TRBD1 or TRBD2 may supply D (5 bases each). Germline CDR1 is SGHTS and CDR2 is YDEGEE. V lost 7 bases, J lost 0 bases, and 17 bases lay in between. This CDR3 is built from 15 residues.

V and J are TRBV10-2 and TRBJ1-1; no clear D gene. The CDR3 sequence is 13 residues long. V lost 7 bases and J lost 0, with 9 bases in between. CDR1 and CDR2 (germline): WSHSY, SAAADI. CDR3 amino acids: CASTGGLNTEAFF. The CDR3 nucleotides are TGCGCCAGCACAGGAGGTCTGAACACTGAAGCTTTCTTT.

The chain has TRBV11-1 and TRBJ1-5; D is unresolved. Trimming left V 6 bases short and J 0 bases short, with 6 bases between. CDR3 size: 13 residues. The germline CDR1 and CDR2 sequences are SGHAT and FQDESV (reference sequence). The CDR3 DNA reads TGTGCCAGCAGATGGTATAGCAATCAGCCCCAGCATTTT. This encodes CASRWYSNQPQHF.

The rearrangement joins TRBV11-2 to TRBJ2-2; 10 nucleotides agree with TRBD1. With 6 bases clipped from V and 5 bases from J, the junction kept 9 bases outside the gene matches. CDR1 and CDR2 (germline): SGHAT, FQNNGV. This CDR3 has 16 residues. The CDR3 loop is CASRQPGQGMTGELFF. The CDR3, as DNA: TGTGCCAGCAGACAACCGGGACAGGGGATGACCGGGGAGCTGTTTTTT.

The chain combines TRBV5-6 with TRBJ2-7; D gene unclear. Germline V gives CDR1 SGHDT, CDR2 YYEEEE. With 10 bases removed from V and 6 bases from J, the gap between germline ends came to 5 bases. This CDR3 region has 8 residues. The CDR3 coding sequence is TGTGCCCCACTCGAGCAGTACTTC. It specifies CAPLEQYF.

The chain is built from TRBV6-4 and TRBJ2-1; D is undetermined. Germline CDR1 and CDR2: MRHNA and SNTAGT. The CDR3 has 13 amino acids. The V and J ends lost 3 bases and 6 bases respectively, with 9 bases between them. The CDR3 protein is CASSEGSPNEQFF. The CDR3 nucleotides read TGTGCCAGCAGTGAAGGGTCCCCCAATGAGCAGTTCTTC.

This sequence joins TRBV7-8 and TRBJ1-1; D gene uncertain. The V and J ends lost 1 base and 1 base respectively, with 7 bases between them. Germline-derived CDR1 and CDR2 are SGHVS and FQNEAQ. This CDR3 is 14 amino acids long. DNA for the CDR3: TGTGCCAGCAGCTTAGTGGCAGGGAACACTGAAGCTTTCTTT. It yields the protein CASSLVAGNTEAFF.

As DNA, the CDR3 is TGTGCCAGCAGGCCAGAGCTAGCGGGAGGTAGCACAGATACGCAGTATTTT. It codes for CASRPELAGGSTDTQYF. This rearrangement joins TRBV2 to TRBJ2-3; 11 bases are shared with TRBD2. Germline assignment: CDR1 SNHLY and CDR2 FYNNEI. V was pared by 6 bases and J by 0 bases, with 8 bases of the junction left unmatched. This CDR3 is 17 amino acids long.

This clone has just one count. This chain uses TRBV11-2 with TRBJ2-5; perhaps TRBD1 as D (6 bases). The V end lost 5 bases, the J end lost 0 bases, and 13 bases lay between the germline ends. CDR1 and CDR2 (germline): SGHAT, FQNNGV. The CDR3 loop spans 15 amino acids. The CDR3 spells CASSAGTTNQETQYF. The CDR3 nucleotides read TGTGCCAGCAGCGCCGGGACAACCAACCAAGAGACCCAGTACTTC.

The chain uses TRBV6-4 and TRBJ1-1; TRBD1 might be the D (5 bases). The CDR3 totals 15 residues. Germline CDR1 MRHNA, CDR2 SNTAGT. V was pared by 7 bases and J by 3 bases, with 18 bases between. Written as DNA, the CDR3 is TGTGCCAGCAAAGGACGGCCCGGAGGGGACACTGAAGCTTTCTTT. Translating gives CASKGRPGGDTEAFF.